Each of the 22 T cell receptor beta chains below was sequenced from the same sample in a study of shared clonotypes between healthy human individuals. Selected positively for CCR7 and CD45RO-negative, naive CD8 cells excluded terminally differentiated effector memory CD45RA+ cells. Measured with immunoSEQ multiplex PCR; TCRdb has only the in-frame clones, and not every one. Of over 750,000 clones listed, about 97% were seen once; the top ten hold over 0.2%. Sample: naive CD8+ T cells sorted from blood. Receptors were obtained from a man aged 25 to 45 in good health.

This clone has only one observation. This chain links TRBV6-4 with TRBJ2-1, with 10 bases aligning to TRBD1. Germline-derived CDR1 and CDR2 are MRHNA and SNTAGT. The CDR3 has 18 residues. The V segment lost 2 bases and the J segment 3 bases; nucleotides outside the gene matches: 10. The CDR3 sequence is CASSDKSPRTGGYNEQFF. The CDR3 DNA sequence: TGTGCCAGCAGTGACAAAAGCCCCCGGACAGGGGGCTACAATGAGCAGTTCTTC.

This sequence joins TRBV27 and TRBJ2-1; D may be TRBD1 (6 bases). CDR3 length: 13 amino acids. CDR1 is MNHEY, CDR2 SMNVEV, per germline (reference sequence). Trimming took 6 bases from V and 10 from J, leaving 16 bases between them. CDR3 residues: CASRVGRGGEQFF. CDR3 coding DNA: TGTGCCAGCAGAGTGGGTAGAGGGGGAGAGCAGTTCTTC.

The V call is TRBV2, the J call TRBJ2-6; D is tentatively TRBD1 or TRBD2 (5 bases each). V dropped 7 bases and J dropped 0 bases, with 16 bases sitting between them. Germline lookup yields CDR1 SNHLY and CDR2 FYNNEI. This CDR3 has 17 residues. In nucleotides, the CDR3 is TGTGCCAGCATCCTCCGGGACGAAATCTCTGGGGCCAACGTCCTGACTTTC. Translation: CASILRDEISGANVLTF. The full variable domain, in which reference TRBV2 and TRBJ2-6 provide the parts outside the CDR3, is EPEVTQTPSHQVTQMGQEVILRCVPISNHLYFYWYRQILGQKVEFLVSFYNNEISEKSEIFDDQFSVERPDGSNFTLKIRSTKLEDSAMYFCASILRDEISGANVLTFGAGSRLTVL.

The chain has TRBV29-1 and TRBJ2-3; 8 nucleotides align to TRBD2. Losses at the gene ends were 5 bases for V and 6 bases for J; bases not matched to a gene: 13. In germline, CDR1 is SQVTM, CDR2 ANQGSEA. This CDR3 region has 15 residues. The DNA for the CDR3 is TGCAGCGTTAGCCCATTAGCGGGATTGCTGGATACGCAGTATTTT. This codes for CSVSPLAGLLDTQYF.

This clone was seen once. The chain uses TRBV11-2 and TRBJ2-7, with TRBD1 as a possible D gene (5 bases). Germline CDR1 and CDR2: SGHAT and FQNNGV. The CDR3 is 15 amino acids. V dropped 0 bases and J dropped 1 base, with 10 bases sitting between them. CDR3 sequence (DNA): TGTGCCAGCAGCTTAGAAGGGGCCAAATCCTACGAGCAGTACTTC. This translates into CASSLEGAKSYEQYF.

The chain joins TRBV5-1 to TRBJ2-1, with 9 bases aligning to TRBD2. The CDR3 is 15 residues long. In germline, CDR1 is SGHRS, CDR2 YFSETQ. V lost 1 base and J lost 7; bases outside the gene matches: 6. CDR3 in amino acids: CASSLPPGLANEQFF. CDR3 in DNA: TGCGCCAGCAGCTTGCCCCCCGGACTAGCGAATGAGCAGTTCTTC.

The chain employs TRBV7-9 and TRBJ2-1; D gene unclear. The CDR3 has 13 residues. V gave up 3 bases and J gave up 5 bases, with 8 bases separating them. CDR1 is SEHNR and CDR2 is FQNEAQ in the germline V gene (reference sequence). The CDR3: CASSFSENNEQFF. DNA for the CDR3: TGTGCCAGCAGCTTCTCGGAGAACAATGAGCAGTTCTTC.

Of note for this clone: Other DNA sequences in this sample translate to the same CDR3. The J gene is TRBJ1-2, the V gene TRBV2, with D hard to call. The CDR3 is made up of 11 amino acids. Germline CDR1 reads SNHLY; CDR2 reads FYNNEI. V lost 4 bases to trimming and J lost 2 bases, with 2 bases between them. The CDR3 sequence is CASSGNYGYTF. In DNA, the CDR3 is TGTGCCAGCAGTGGCAACTATGGCTACACCTTC.

The V gene is TRBV11-2, the J gene TRBJ2-5, with 9 bases fitting TRBD2. CDR1 and CDR2 from the germline V gene are SGHAT and FQNNGV. The CDR3 contains 16 residues. The V segment lost 5 bases and the J segment 4 bases; nucleotides outside the gene matches: 11. CDR3 DNA sequence: TGTGCCAGCAGCCCTTGGACTAGCGTGGTGGGAGAGACCCAGTACTTC. Protein product: CASSPWTSVVGETQYF. The variable domain in full, completed from reference TRBV11-2 and TRBJ2-5, reads EAGVAQSPRYKIIEKRQSVAFWCNPISGHATLYWYQQILGQGPKLLIQFQNNGVVDDSQLPKDRFSAERLKGVDSTLKIQPAKLEDSAVYLCASSPWTSVVGETQYFGPGTRLLVL.

Comments on this clone: Mismatch with germline at one junction end may stem from a read error. CDR3 loop: CASSLSSYSSYEQYF. CDR3 nucleotide sequence: TGTGCCAGCAGCCTCTCGAGCTACAGCTCCTACGAGCAGTACTTC. The V call is TRBV4-1, the J call TRBJ2-7; D gene ambiguous. The CDR3 runs to 15 residues. Germline CDR1 MGHRA, CDR2 YSYEKL.

J is TRBJ2-7 and V is TRBV27, with D hard to call. From germline, CDR1 is MNHEY and CDR2 SMNVEV (reference sequence). This CDR3 contains 16 residues. Trimming took 3 bases from V and 0 from J, leaving 15 bases between them. CDR3 bases: TGTGCCAGCAGTTTTATTCGAGGACCTAGCTCCTACGAGCAGTACTTC. It translates to CASSFIRGPSSYEQYF.

V and J are TRBV29-1 and TRBJ2-1; D is ambiguous. Trimming left V 4 bases short and J 2 bases short, with 6 bases between. This CDR3 spans 12 amino acids. Germline V gene lookup returns CDR1 SQVTM and CDR2 ANQGSEA. The CDR3 loop is CSVVAAYNEQFF. CDR3 coding DNA: TGCAGCGTTGTTGCAGCCTACAATGAGCAGTTCTTC.

V usage is TRBV7-9 and J usage is TRBJ2-7; 7 bases align to TRBD2. V lost 5 bases and J lost 2; bases outside the gene matches: 6. Germline CDR1 is SEHNR and CDR2 is FQNEAQ (reference sequence). The CDR3 loop spans 14 amino acids. CDR3 residues: CASSPERGPYEQYF. DNA for the CDR3: TGTGCCAGCAGCCCGGAGCGGGGCCCCTACGAGCAGTACTTC.

The chain links TRBV7-9 to TRBJ2-5, with D perhaps matching TRBD2 (5 bases). This CDR3 is built from 14 residues. Germline CDR1 SEHNR, CDR2 FQNEAQ (reference sequence). Trimming removed 1 base from V and 3 bases from J, with 9 bases in between. The DNA for the CDR3 is TGTGCCAGCAGCTTAGTTGACGGGGAAGAGACCCAGTACTTC. It is translated as CASSLVDGEETQYF.

V is TRBV28 and J is TRBJ2-1, with D unresolved. The CDR3 extends over 12 amino acids. The V gene lost 3 bases and the J gene lost 5 bases, with 5 bases spanning the gap. Germline-derived CDR1 and CDR2 are MDHEN and SYDVKM. The chain's CDR3 is CASSFQNNEQFF. CDR3 in DNA: TGTGCCAGCAGTTTCCAGAACAATGAGCAGTTCTTC.

On this clone itself: In the same sample, other DNA sequences code for this CDR3. The chain links TRBV30 to TRBJ1-1; a weak D match, TRBD1 (5 bases). CDR3 size: 14 residues. The V end lost 1 base, the J end lost 1 base, and 10 bases lay between the germline ends. Germline CDR1 reads GTSNPN; CDR2 reads SVGIG (reference sequence). CDR3 loop: CAWSEGVGNTEAFF. The CDR3 DNA reads as TGTGCCTGGAGTGAAGGGGTGGGGAACACTGAAGCTTTCTTT.

This chain uses TRBV6-1 with TRBJ2-7; possibly TRBD2 for D (6 bases). In germline, CDR1 is MNHNS, CDR2 SASEGT. This CDR3 comprises 15 residues. The ends were cut back, 1 base at V and 4 bases at J, with 14 bases in the middle. CDR3 nucleotide sequence: TGTGCCAGCAGTGAAGGTCCCGGGGGTGGTTACGAGCAGTACTTC. Its protein product is CASSEGPGGGYEQYF.

The rearrangement links TRBV11-2 to TRBJ2-3; no reliable D call. The germline V and J ends were trimmed by 5 bases and 2 bases, with 17 bases remaining between them. Germline V gene lookup returns CDR1 SGHAT and CDR2 FQNNGV. CDR3 length: 16 amino acids. CDR3 residues: CASSHQPDYLTDTQYF. The CDR3 nucleotides read TGTGCCAGCAGCCATCAGCCGGATTATCTCACAGATACGCAGTATTTT.

The chain has TRBV11-2 and TRBJ2-7, with a weak D call TRBD1 (6 bases). Trimming took off 7 bases at V and 3 bases at J, with 25 bases between the two ends. Germline V CDR1 and CDR2: SGHAT, FQNNGV. This CDR3 has 17 residues. CDR3 in amino acids: CASTTAQGLLNRYEQYF. CDR3 nucleotides: TGTGCCAGCACCACCGCACAGGGCCTCCTTAACCGCTACGAGCAGTACTTC.

A word on this clone: This same CDR3 is encoded by further DNA sequences in the sample. The chain carries TRBV6-5 and TRBJ2-7, with no clear D. The CDR3 is made up of 13 amino acids. Germline CDR1 is MNHEY and CDR2 is SVGAGI. The V gene lost 2 bases and the J gene lost 3 bases, with 8 bases spanning the gap. The DNA of the CDR3 is TGTGCCAGCAGTTACAGCCCGAGCTACGAGCAGTACTTC. Translated: CASSYSPSYEQYF.

V usage is TRBV6-1 and J usage is TRBJ1-3, with D possibly TRBD1 on 6 matching bases. V lost 4 bases and J 0 bases, leaving 10 bases between the germline ends. The CDR3 spans 15 residues. Germline V gene data show CDR1 as MNHNS and CDR2 as SASEGT. The CDR3 DNA sequence: TGTGCCAGCAGTGCAGACAGGACCTCTGGAAACACCATATATTTT. Amino acid sequence: CASSADRTSGNTIYF.

The chain couples TRBV9 to TRBJ2-3; D may be TRBD2 (6 bases). The CDR3 consists of 16 residues. CDR1 and CDR2 from the germline V gene are SGDLS and YYNGEE. Trimming stripped 0 bases from V and 5 bases from J, with 16 bases between. The CDR3 loop reads CASSVAAGGSGDTQYF. In DNA, the CDR3 is TGTGCCAGCAGCGTAGCGGCCGGGGGTAGTGGAGATACGCAGTATTTT.